This entry is about one TCR beta chain. Its antigen is not known. The data were obtained in a study of vaccination and CD4 T cells after COVID-19. Study context: Cultures serving as controls received a peptide pool (CEFX or HIV-1 Nef) or no peptide.

Sequence data for DNA of cultured CD4+ T cells were generated by the Oncomine TCR Beta short-read assay. Each CDR3 protein is one row after TCRdb ran MiXCR on the PCR reads. The sample includes some 9,500 distinct CDR3 sequences, around 37% of them seen just once. Germline CDR1 DFQATT, CDR2 SNEGSKA (reference sequence). The V end lost 3 bases, the J end lost 1 base, and 12 bases lay between the germline ends. The CDR3 contains 14 residues. The treatment: approximately nine-day PBMC culture with coronavirus spike peptide pools or control peptides (ViraFEST assay). This chain joins TRBV20-1 and TRBJ2-5; no clear D. This receptor was identified in a human donor who had recovered from COVID-19. The sample consisted of CD4+ T cells from blood, cultured in vitro. In nucleotides, the CDR3 is TGCAGTGCTAGTAAACAGCGCCGCCAAGAGACCCAGTACTTC. Amino acid sequence: CSASKQRRQETQYF.